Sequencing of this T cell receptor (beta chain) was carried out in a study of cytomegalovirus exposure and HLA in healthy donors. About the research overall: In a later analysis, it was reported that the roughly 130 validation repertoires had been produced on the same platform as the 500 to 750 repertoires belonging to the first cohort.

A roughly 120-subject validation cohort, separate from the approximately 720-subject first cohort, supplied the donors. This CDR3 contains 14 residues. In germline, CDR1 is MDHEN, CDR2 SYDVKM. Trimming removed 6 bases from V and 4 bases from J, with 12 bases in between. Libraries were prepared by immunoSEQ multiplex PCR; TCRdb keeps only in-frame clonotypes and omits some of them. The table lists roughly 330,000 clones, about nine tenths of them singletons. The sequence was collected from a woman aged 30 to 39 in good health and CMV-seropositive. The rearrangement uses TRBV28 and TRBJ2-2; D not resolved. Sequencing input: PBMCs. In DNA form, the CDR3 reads TGTGCCAGCAGCTCCAGCGCAGGCACCGGGGAGCTGTTTTTT. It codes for CASSSSAGTGELFF.